These T cell receptor beta chains were read from a single sample in a study of blood T cell repertoires in COVID-19. The assay was immunoSEQ multiplex PCR, and TCRdb's table has in-frame clones only and misses some. This table has some 170,000 clones, 82% appearing once. Sequencing used peripheral blood. These receptors came from a woman aged 65 to 85 with acute or convalescent COVID-19. Each CDR3 is given with its conserved first and last residue. D genes are given only for firm matches. Rows may omit the clone size; those that give it use once, few, many or a size class.

D gene	clone size	V gene	J gene	CDR3 length	CDR3 DNA	CDR3 protein
TRBD1	.	TRBV5-1	TRBJ1-6	15	TGCGCCAGCAGCTTTCAGGGGGCGCGAGATTCACCCCTCCACTTT	CASSFQGARDSPLHF
TRBD1	few	TRBV4-2	TRBJ2-1	16	TGTGCCAGCAGCCCGCGGACAGGGGGATCCCACAATGAGCAGTTCTTC	CASSPRTGGSHNEQFF
.	.	TRBV5-1	TRBJ1-1	13	TGCGCCAGCAGCTTGTCCGGGGATAGTGGGGCTTTCTTT	CASSLSGDSGAFF
.	.	TRBV19	TRBJ2-5	14	TGTGCCAGTAGTAGAGGAGGGGGCGAGGAGACCCAGTACTTC	CASSRGGGEETQYF
TRBD1	once	TRBV10-3	TRBJ1-2	13	TGTGCCATCACCAGGGACAGGGGATATGGCTACACCTTC	CAITRDRGYGYTF
TRBD1	.	TRBV6-5	TRBJ2-1	14	TGTGCCAGCAGTCCCGGGACAGTAAACAATGAGCAGTTCTTC	CASSPGTVNNEQFF
.	.	TRBV4-1	TRBJ2-7	15	TGCGCCAGCAGCCAAGATCAGAGGTCAGCCTACGAGCAGTACTTC	CASSQDQRSAYEQYF
.	.	TRBV13	TRBJ2-1	15	TGTGCCAGCAGAATAAGACAGAACTTCTACAATGAGCAGTTCTTC	CASRIRQNFYNEQFF
.	.	TRBV4-3	TRBJ2-7	16	TGCGCCAGCAGCCAAGAGCATCAGGGTCTCCCCTACGAGCAGTACTTC	CASSQEHQGLPYEQYF
.	.	TRBV5-6	TRBJ1-2	14	TGTGCCAGCAGCTTGGTCGGCAGGGAAAATGGCTACACCTTC	CASSLVGRENGYTF
.	.	TRBV3-1/TRBV3-2	TRBJ2-7	14	TGTGCCAGCAGCCAAGATTACATATCCTACGAGCAGTACTTC	CASSQDYISYEQYF
TRBD1	.	TRBV28	TRBJ1-2	14	TGTGCCAGCAGGCCCCAAGGGGGCAGTTCCGGCTACACCTTC	CASRPQGGSSGYTF
.	.	TRBV7-2	TRBJ1-5	13	TGTGCCAGCAGCGACAGGTTAAATCAGCCCCAGCATTTT	CASSDRLNQPQHF
TRBD1	.	TRBV6-5	TRBJ2-7	14	TGTGCCAGCAGGCGGGACAGGGAATCCTACGAGCAGTACTTC	CASRRDRESYEQYF
.	.	TRBV11-1	TRBJ1-3	14	TGTGCCAGCAGGATCAGGGTTCTGGTGAACACCATATATTTT	CASRIRVLVNTIYF
.	.	TRBV19	TRBJ1-5	15	TGTGCCAGTAGTACAAAAGGAGATAGCAATCAGCCCCAGCATTTT	CASSTKGDSNQPQHF
TRBD2	.	TRBV19	TRBJ2-3	18	TGTGCCAGTAGTGCCCGACTAGCGGGGGGGACTAGCACAGATACGCAGTATTTT	CASSARLAGGTSTDTQYF
TRBD2	.	TRBV4-1	TRBJ2-5	15	TGCGCCAGCAGCCAATCGCGGGGGGGCCAAGAGACCCAGTACTTC	CASSQSRGGQETQYF
TRBD1	once	TRBV6-2/TRBV6-3	TRBJ1-2	14	TGTGCCAGCAGCCAGCATTTACAGGGGTATGGCTACACCTTC	CASSQHLQGYGYTF
TRBD1	.	TRBV9	TRBJ2-4	14	TGTGCCAGCAGCGTAGAGACAGGGGGAAACATTCAGTACTTC	CASSVETGGNIQYF
.	few	TRBV7-9	TRBJ2-3	13	TGTGCCAGCAGCTTACTAGCGGAGGGGGCGCAGTATTTT	CASSLLAEGAQYF
TRBD1	.	TRBV28	TRBJ1-1	15	TGTGCCAGCACCTCTGGAGGGGGCGTAAGAACTGAAGCTTTCTTT	CASTSGGGVRTEAFF
TRBD1	.	TRBV5-1	TRBJ2-2	16	TGCGCCAGCAGCTTGGCCCCGCCAGGGGGAACCGGGGAGCTGTTTTTT	CASSLAPPGGTGELFF
.	.	TRBV6-2/TRBV6-3	TRBJ1-5	15	TGTGCCAGCAGTGTCGCCGGGAGCCGAAATCAGCCCCAGCATTTT	CASSVAGSRNQPQHF
.	.	TRBV4-1	TRBJ2-3	16	TGCGCCAGCAGCCAATTTTTTGCTCAGAGCACAGATACGCAGTATTTT	CASSQFFAQSTDTQYF
.	.	TRBV7-9	TRBJ1-4	15	TGTGCCAGCAGCGGAGGACCTAATTCTAATGAAAAACTGTTTTTT	CASSGGPNSNEKLFF